These T cell receptor beta chains were read from a single sample in a study of post-analysis software for immune sequencing data. TCRdb called the PCR reads again in MiXCR, with one record for every CDR3 protein. The sample holds hundreds of thousands of distinct CDR3 sequences, 25% to 30% seen once. Sequencing was done on a sample of blood. Source of these receptors: a girl aged 5-17 years with multiple sclerosis. The CDR3 runs from the conserved cysteine through the conserved F or W. The D gene is left open where the match is weak. The size of a clone is reported for some rows only, either as once, few or many, or as a class for expanded clones.

D gene	V gene	J gene	clone size	CDR3 protein	CDR3 DNA
-	TRBV20-1	TRBJ2-5	-	CSAGLSEQTQYF	TGCAGTGCTGGACTGTCCGAACAGACCCAGTACTTC
-	TRBV7-8	TRBJ2-3	few	CASSSPTGDTQYF	TGTGCCAGCAGCTCGCCAACAGGGGATACGCAGTATTTT
-	TRBV29-1	TRBJ1-4	-	CSCKGPNEKLFF	TGCAGCTGCAAGGGGCCTAATGAAAAACTGTTTTTT
-	TRBV9	TRBJ1-3	few	CASSVAVRNSGNTIYF	TGTGCCAGCAGCGTAGCTGTGAGAAACTCTGGAAACACCATATATTTT
-	TRBV15	TRBJ2-5	-	CATSRRLQETQYF	TGTGCCACCAGCCGTAGGCTGCAAGAGACCCAGTACTTC
TRBD2	TRBV6-2/TRBV6-3	TRBJ2-7	few	CASIRSGGLAAEQYF	TGTGCCAGCATCCGGTCGGGGGGACTAGCGGCCGAGCAGTACTTC
-	TRBV4-3	TRBJ2-1	few	CASSHVGPNNEQFF	TGCGCCAGCAGCCACGTGGGACCGAACAATGAGCAGTTCTTC
TRBD2	TRBV4-3	TRBJ2-7	few	CASSQVATSSYEQYF	TGCGCCAGCAGCCAAGTTGCGACTAGCAGCTACGAGCAGTACTTC
TRBD2	TRBV7-3	TRBJ2-7	-	CASSPTGLADYEQYF	TGTGCCAGCAGCCCAACGGGACTAGCCGACTACGAGCAGTACTTC
-	TRBV7-9	TRBJ1-1	-	CASSDQGPEAFF	TGTGCCAGCAGCGATCAGGGTCCTGAAGCTTTCTTT
-	TRBV4-1	TRBJ1-2	many	CASSQESSYGYTF	TGCGCCAGCAGCCAAGAGTCGAGTTATGGCTACACCTTC
-	TRBV28	TRBJ2-3	many	CASSLSGSSTDTQYF	TGTGCCAGCAGTTTATCAGGGTCTTCGACAGATACGCAGTATTTT
-	TRBV7-2	TRBJ1-2	few	CASSLGRYGYTF	TGTGCCAGCAGCTTAGGTCGCTATGGCTACACCTTC
-	TRBV28	TRBJ2-1	once	CASSIPGDNEQFF	TGTGCCAGCAGTATTCCCGGGGACAATGAGCAGTTCTTC
TRBD2	TRBV9	TRBJ2-6	many	CASSEGSGGGSGANVLTF	TGTGCCAGCAGCGAGGGCAGTGGCGGGGGCTCTGGGGCCAACGTCCTGACTTTC
TRBD1	TRBV2	TRBJ2-1	-	CASSEARGTGHNEQFF	TGTGCCAGCAGTGAAGCGCGGGGGACAGGGCACAATGAGCAGTTCTTC
TRBD2	TRBV6-6	TRBJ2-3	once	CASSYSLAGTDTQYF	TGTGCCAGCAGTTACTCACTAGCGGGCACAGATACGCAGTATTTT
TRBD1	TRBV7-9	TRBJ1-1	few	CASSADPGQGLGTEAFF	TGTGCCAGCAGCGCCGATCCGGGACAGGGGTTGGGCACTGAAGCTTTCTTT
TRBD1	TRBV7-3	TRBJ1-2	few	CASSRGQGAHGYTF	TGTGCCAGCAGCCGCGGACAGGGGGCGCATGGCTACACCTTC
-	TRBV12-3/TRBV12-4	TRBJ2-7	-	CASSPGVQAYEQYF	TGTGCCAGCAGTCCCGGAGTGCAGGCCTACGAGCAGTACTTC
-	TRBV7-2	TRBJ1-2	few	CASSFTPGAGYGYTF	TGTGCCAGCAGCTTCACGCCAGGGGCTGGATATGGCTACACCTTC
TRBD1	TRBV10-3	TRBJ2-5	many	CAISESILQGATVQETQYF	TGTGCCATCAGTGAGTCGATTTTACAGGGGGCGACTGTCCAAGAGACCCAGTACTTC
TRBD1	TRBV7-2	TRBJ1-5	-	CASSLNAGGGQPQHF	TGTGCCAGCAGCTTAAATGCAGGGGGTGGCCAGCCCCAGCATTTT
-	TRBV6-5	TRBJ2-4	few	CASSYSMGPKDIQYF	TGTGCCAGCAGTTACTCGATGGGCCCCAAAGACATTCAGTACTTC
-	TRBV7-2	TRBJ2-1	few	CASSLERLNSYNEQFF	TGTGCCAGCAGCTTAGAACGACTGAACTCCTACAATGAGCAGTTCTTC
TRBD1	TRBV6-2/TRBV6-3	TRBJ2-7	few	CASSYPTGGSYEQYF	TGTGCCAGCAGTTACCCCACAGGGGGCTCCTACGAGCAGTACTTC
-	TRBV7-2	TRBJ2-5	-	CASSPYSTQETQYF	TGTGCCAGCAGCCCTTACAGTACGCAAGAGACCCAGTACTTC
-	TRBV12-3/TRBV12-4	TRBJ2-2	-	CASRPTGELFF	TGTGCCAGCAGGCCGACCGGGGAGCTGTTTTTT
-	TRBV12-3/TRBV12-4	TRBJ2-1	-	CASALREGKNEQFF	TGTGCCAGCGCTCTACGTGAAGGAAAGAATGAGCAGTTCTTC
-	TRBV14	TRBJ2-1	few	CASSQDPRPAYNEQFF	TGTGCCAGCAGCCAAGATCCCCGACCCGCCTACAATGAGCAGTTCTTC
TRBD1	TRBV5-1	TRBJ1-5	-	CASSPSRDRTNQPQHF	TGCGCCAGCAGCCCGTCCCGGGACAGGACAAATCAGCCCCAGCATTTT
-	TRBV6-5	TRBJ2-5	many	CASSLITDTPQETQYF	TGTGCCAGCAGTCTTATTACGGACACGCCACAAGAGACCCAGTACTTC
-	TRBV20-1	TRBJ2-2	-	CSARAGNTGELFF	TGCAGTGCTAGAGCAGGGAACACCGGGGAGCTGTTTTTT
-	TRBV15	TRBJ2-7	-	CATSRDFTGGNDEQYF	TGTGCCACCAGCAGAGATTTTACCGGGGGCAACGACGAGCAGTACTTC
TRBD2	TRBV7-9	TRBJ2-7	-	CASSPGTSGDEQYF	TGTGCCAGCAGCCCCGGGACTAGCGGGGACGAGCAGTACTTC
TRBD2	TRBV29-1	TRBJ2-5	-	CSVDLGLAGGLKFKETQYF	TGCAGCGTTGACCTCGGACTAGCGGGGGGCCTTAAATTTAAAGAGACCCAGTACTTC
-	TRBV14	TRBJ1-1	-	CASSRLWGLGRNTEAFF	TGTGCCAGCAGCCGGCTATGGGGACTAGGGCGGAACACTGAAGCTTTCTTT
TRBD1	TRBV12-5	TRBJ2-1	-	CASGLYGQGTYNEQFF	TGTGCTAGTGGTTTGTACGGACAGGGAACTTACAATGAGCAGTTCTTC
-	TRBV7-9	TRBJ1-2	few	CASSPPGAHGYTF	TGTGCCAGCAGCCCCCCCGGGGCCCATGGCTACACCTTC
TRBD1	TRBV20-1	TRBJ1-2	-	CSATLSRGQGTHTF	TGCAGTGCTACCCTCTCAAGGGGACAGGGGACCCACACCTTC
TRBD2	TRBV4-3	TRBJ2-1	-	CASSHPGTSGRAHSYNEQFF	TGCGCCAGCAGCCACCCAGGGACTAGCGGGAGGGCCCATTCCTACAATGAGCAGTTCTTC
-	TRBV5-1	TRBJ2-3	-	CASSQAGTRIGADTQYF	TGCGCCAGCAGCCAAGCCGGGACTCGAATCGGAGCAGATACGCAGTATTTT
TRBD1	TRBV6-6	TRBJ1-4	few	CASSYRDRAEKLFF	TGTGCCAGCAGTTACCGGGACAGGGCGGAAAAACTGTTTTTT